This T cell receptor beta chain was profiled in a study of response to subunit inactivated influenza vaccine. TCRdb re-called the RT-PCR reads through MiXCR, storing one row per CDR3 protein. Of about 700,000 distinct CDR3 sequences in the sample, 11% to 15% were seen once. Findings and caveats of the study: After each seasonal influenza vaccination, few new T cells are recruited, the authors suggested.

Comments on this clonotype: Its specificity is unknown.

Source: PBMCs from blood, taken approximately 15 days before vaccination. This TCR derives from a man aged 45-60 years who received an inactivated influenza vaccine.

The CDR3 nucleotides read TGCGCCAGCAGCCTCACGGGGGAGCGGGGGCTTTCCTACGAGCAGTACTTC. The encoded protein is CASSLTGERGLSYEQYF. The V call is TRBV5-1, the J call TRBJ2-7; TRBD2 aligns across 8 bases. Germline-derived CDR1 and CDR2 are SGHRS and YFSETQ. Trimming at V came to 4 bases and at J to 1 base, leaving 13 bases not matched to a gene. This CDR3 contains 17 residues.